One sample yielded the 22 T cell receptor beta chains listed below, sequenced in a study of CD8 T cells in Susac syndrome (dated by TCRdb to between 2018 and 2020). The method behind the library was the immunoSEQ multiplex PCR assay. RNA was extracted with the RNeasy kit and about 0.45 to 1 ug was reverse transcribed using random hexamers. Starting from the raw public reads, TCRdb applied fastp trimming at Q25, assembled clones with MiXCR and retained in-frame beta chains. Here each entry gathers all rows of one CDR3 protein and keeps the most common genes and DNA. The sample table holds some 300,000 distinct CDR3 sequences, of which about 91% were seen once. Under 0.2% of the sample is taken by the ten largest. Sequencing was done on a sample of CD8+ T cells from PBMCs. Receptors were obtained from a human donor with multiple sclerosis.

The chain couples TRBV20-1 to TRBJ2-1; 14 bases match TRBD2. Germline lookup yields CDR1 DFQATT and CDR2 SNEGSKA (reference sequence). The CDR3 loop spans 17 amino acids. V was clipped by 3 bases and J by 4 bases; unmatched bases: 8. CDR3 residues: CSASRLAGGPEYNEQFF. CDR3 bases: TGCAGTGCTAGCCGACTAGCGGGAGGGCCGGAATACAATGAGCAGTTCTTC.

The chain has TRBV19 and TRBJ1-1; unclear D gene. CDR3 size: 11 residues. Trimming left V 0 bases short and J 14 bases short, with 10 bases between. Germline CDR1 reads LNHDA; CDR2 reads SQIVND (reference sequence). The chain's CDR3 is CASSIDGMQFF. The CDR3 coding sequence is TGTGCCAGTAGTATAGATGGCATGCAGTTCTTT.

This chain connects TRBV19 to TRBJ1-1, with TRBD1 as a possible D gene (6 bases). The V end was cut by 6 bases, the J end by 4 bases, with 12 bases between. Germline CDR1 LNHDA, CDR2 SQIVND (reference sequence). The CDR3 is 13 amino acids. The CDR3 DNA reads as TGTGCCAGTAGCACACAGGGCCCCACTGAAGCTTTCTTT. It translates to CASSTQGPTEAFF.

V gene TRBV7-2 combines with J gene TRBJ2-4; 13 positions match TRBD2. The J segment lost 0 bases and the V segment lost 1 base, leaving 6 bases of the junction unmatched. Per the germline V gene, CDR1 is SGHTA and CDR2 is FQGNSA. CDR3 size: 19 residues. CDR3 sequence (DNA): TGTGCCAGCAGCTTAGGACTAGCGGGGGGCGTCCTAGCCAAAAACATTCAGTACTTC. It translates to CASSLGLAGGVLAKNIQYF.

This sequence joins TRBV19 and TRBJ2-3, with D possibly being TRBD2 (6 bases). Per germline, CDR1 LNHDA and CDR2 SQIVND (reference sequence). Trimming pared 7 bases from V and 4 bases from J, leaving 12 bases between. CDR3 size: 13 residues. CDR3 DNA sequence: TGTGCCAGTACCGCTAGCGTTTCAGATACGCAGTATTTT. This codes for CASTASVSDTQYF.

CDR3 bases: TGTGCCACCAGATCCGGGACAGGGGAAACTGAAGCTTTCTTT. Protein product: CATRSGTGETEAFF. The rearrangement uses TRBV24-1 and TRBJ1-1; TRBD1 matches at 10 bases. Trimming cost V 7 bases and J 5 bases; bases outside gene matches: 6. Germline V gene data show CDR1 as KGHDR and CDR2 as SFDVKD. CDR3 length: 14 amino acids.

This chain joins TRBV5-4 and TRBJ1-4, with 7 bases that match TRBD1. V shed 1 base and J 7 bases; nucleotides not matched to a gene: 13. The CDR3 loop spans 17 amino acids. Germline CDR1 and CDR2: SGHNT and YYREEE (reference sequence). CDR3 in amino acids: CASSLTGTGAEGEKLFF. CDR3 DNA sequence: TGTGCCAGCAGCTTGACGGGCACAGGGGCGGAGGGTGAAAAACTGTTTTTT.

This chain joins TRBV20-1 and TRBJ2-1; D is possibly TRBD2 (6 bases). Germline CDR1 reads DFQATT; CDR2 reads SNEGSKA (reference sequence). The CDR3 sequence is 14 residues long. Trimming removed 3 bases at V and 5 bases at J, with 14 bases between. CDR3 DNA: TGCAGTGCTAGCGGGAGCCCACCCAACAATGAGCAGTTCTTC. Translating gives CSASGSPPNNEQFF.

Only a few counts were recorded for this clonotype. The rearrangement uses TRBV12-3 or TRBV12-4 and TRBJ2-1, with D perhaps TRBD2 (6 bases). CDR3 size: 13 residues. With 5 bases removed from V and 2 bases from J, the gap between germline ends came to 7 bases. The CDR3 DNA sequence: TGTGCCAGCAGTCGGGGGACCTACAATGAGCAGTTCTTC. It yields the protein CASSRGTYNEQFF.

This clonotype has only one observation. CDR3 DNA: TGTGCCAGCAGTCCCGGGAGAGGGACCCAAGAGACCCAGTACTTC. Translating it yields CASSPGRGTQETQYF. The rearrangement uses TRBV14 and TRBJ2-5; possibly TRBD2 for D (6 bases). The CDR3 covers 15 residues. Trimming took off 6 bases at V and 1 base at J, with 15 bases between the two ends. Germline V gene data show CDR1 as SGHDN and CDR2 as FVKESK.

This clonotype was seen only a few times. The chain combines TRBV20-1 with TRBJ2-7; the D call may be TRBD1 or TRBD2 (7 bases each). The CDR3 extends over 14 amino acids. Germline CDR1 is DFQATT and CDR2 is SNEGSKA (reference sequence). V was clipped by 5 bases and J by 3 bases, with 17 bases between them. The CDR3 protein is CSAPQGGDYYEQYF. The CDR3 DNA reads TGCAGTGCTCCTCAGGGGGGGGACTACTACGAGCAGTACTTC.

This chain uses TRBV2 with TRBJ2-7; D ambiguous. CDR3 length equals 13 residues. V lost 5 bases and J lost 3, with 11 bases in between. Per the germline V gene, CDR1 is SNHLY and CDR2 is FYNNEI. The DNA of the CDR3 is TGTGCCAGCAGTAAGTCCCGCAACTACGAGCAGTACTTC. Amino acid sequence: CASSKSRNYEQYF.

The V gene is TRBV7-2, the J gene TRBJ2-1; the match to TRBD2 covers 11 bases. Germline V CDR1 and CDR2: SGHTA, FQGNSA. There are 16 residues in the CDR3. J gave up 2 bases and V 1 base, and 1 base lay outside the gene matches. CDR3 loop: CASSLVAGGTYNEQFF. The CDR3 DNA is TGTGCCAGCAGCTTAGTAGCGGGAGGGACCTACAATGAGCAGTTCTTC.

This chain uses TRBV24-1 with TRBJ1-1; 7 bases match TRBD1. The CDR3 consists of 12 residues. The junction had 1 base not matched to a gene; V was cut back by 4 bases and J by 6 bases. Germline V gene sequence: CDR1 KGHDR, CDR2 SFDVKD. The CDR3 bases are TGTGCCACCAGTGACCAGGGGGCTGAAGCTTTCTTT. Amino acid sequence: CATSDQGAEAFF.

The chain links TRBV3-1 to TRBJ2-1, with 8 bases aligning to TRBD2. The CDR3 is made up of 15 amino acids. V trimming: 6 bases; J trimming: 2 bases; junction bases outside the gene matches: 6. Germline assignment: CDR1 LGHDT and CDR2 YNNKEL (reference sequence). CDR3 bases: TGTGCCAGCAGAAGCAGCGGGAGCACCTACAATGAGCAGTTCTTC. Its protein product is CASRSSGSTYNEQFF.

This rearrangement joins TRBV19 to TRBJ2-1, with D tentatively TRBD2 (5 bases). The CDR3 is 15 amino acids. The V end was cut by 10 bases, the J end by 0 bases, with 16 bases between. The germline CDR1 and CDR2 sequences are LNHDA and SQIVND (reference sequence). CDR3 nucleotides: TGTGCCACCAACGTGGGCGGACTCTCCTACAATGAGCAGTTCTTC. Translation: CATNVGGLSYNEQFF.

Comment on this clonotype: The junction and the germline gene differ at one end; a read error may be behind it. This sequence joins TRBV7-7 and TRBJ2-7, with D unresolved. This CDR3 contains 15 residues. In germline, CDR1 is SSHAT, CDR2 FNYEAQ (reference sequence). CDR3 sequence reads: CASSLGPGHHYEQYF. Here the CDR3 DNA reads TGTGCTAGCAGCTTAGGTCCGGGCCACCACTACGAGCAGTACTTC.

The V gene is TRBV7-8, the J gene TRBJ2-7; D unresolved. Germline V CDR1 and CDR2: SGHVS, FQNEAQ. The CDR3 has 13 residues. The germline V and J ends were trimmed by 2 bases and 5 bases, with 10 bases remaining between them. CDR3 amino acids: CASSLYGSNEQYF. CDR3 DNA: TGTGCCAGCAGCTTATACGGTAGTAACGAGCAGTACTTC.

The chain combines TRBV29-1 with TRBJ2-7; 7 bases fit TRBD2. Germline CDR1 and CDR2: SQVTM and ANQGSEA. The CDR3 sequence is 17 residues long. J gave up 4 bases and V 5 bases, and 20 bases lay outside the gene matches. The CDR3 is CSVLGVRDYQEGYEQYF. CDR3 DNA sequence: TGCAGCGTTTTAGGTGTCCGGGACTACCAGGAGGGTTACGAGCAGTACTTC.

The rearrangement uses TRBV6-5 and TRBJ2-5; D perhaps matches TRBD2 (5 bases). Trimming left V 2 bases short and J 4 bases short, with 11 bases between. This CDR3 is 14 amino acids long. Germline V gene lookup returns CDR1 MNHEY and CDR2 SVGAGI. The CDR3 DNA sequence: TGTGCCAGCAGTTACGACGAAGGGAGAGAGACCCAGTACTTC. Translation: CASSYDEGRETQYF.

In its sample, this clonotype was seen once. V and J are TRBV20-1 and TRBJ1-4, with 10 bases aligning to TRBD1. The CDR3 extends over 16 amino acids. With V trimmed by 5 bases and J by 4 bases, 10 bases remained unmatched. CDR1 DFQATT and CDR2 SNEGSKA come from the germline V gene (reference sequence). The CDR3 DNA follows: TGCAGTGCTCCCACCGGGACAGGGGCCGGTAATGAAAAACTGTTTTTT. Translation gives CSAPTGTGAGNEKLFF.

The chain employs TRBV28 and TRBJ2-1; 7 bases fit TRBD1. The CDR3 extends over 15 amino acids. Unmatched junction bases numbered 11, after V lost 3 bases and J lost 9 bases. Germline loops: CDR1 MDHEN, CDR2 SYDVKM. CDR3 coding DNA: TGTGCCAGCAGTTTTCGAGGACAGGTTGCGGGTGAGCAGTTCTTC. Protein sequence: CASSFRGQVAGEQFF.